This T cell receptor beta chain was sequenced in a study of T cells in Graves' hyperthyroidism and ophthalmopathy. General observations from the study: The blood repertoire included most of the expanded thyroid clonotypes above 0.001. A 13 V-J model separated ophthalmopathy from stable hyperthyroidism.

TCR beta CDR3 regions were amplified from RNA transcripts. The HTBI primer set was used in a first-round RT-PCR of the TCR CDR3. TCRdb reanalysed the multiplex PCR reads using MiXCR and keeps one entry per CDR3 protein. Of about 480,000 distinct CDR3 sequences listed, roughly 25% are singletons. CDR3 length equals 16 residues. The junction had 13 bases not matched to a gene; V was cut back by 5 bases and J by 4 bases. PBMCs were obtained from 9.5 to 10 ml fresh peripheral blood. This clonotype has at least ten counts. What it binds is not known. Sequencing used blood. V and J are TRBV12-3 or TRBV12-4 and TRBJ2-7, with TRBD2 identical over 8 bases. The sequence derives from a woman aged 25 to 45 with Graves' ophthalmopathy. CDR3: CASSASGTSLSYEQYF. The CDR3 nucleotides read TGTGCCAGCAGTGCGTCCGGGACTAGTTTATCGTACGAGCAGTACTTC.